The rows below give T cell receptor beta chains drawn from one sample of a study of cytomegalovirus exposure and HLA in healthy donors. The assay was immunoSEQ multiplex PCR, and TCRdb's table has in-frame clones only and misses some. Its clone listing holds roughly 51,000 clones. The sample was PBMCs. These TCRs come from a middle-aged woman in good health and CMV-seronegative. Each CDR3 is given with its conserved first and last residue. Fields, in order: V gene, J gene, D gene, CDR3 protein, CDR3 DNA. The D gene is left open where the match is weak.

V: TRBV6-7
J: TRBJ2-3
D: TRBD1
CDR3: CASSYSSPWVAAQGADTQYF
DNA: TGTGCCAGCAGTTACTCGAGCCCCTGGGTGGCGGCGCAGGGGGCAGATACGCAGTATTTT

V: TRBV5-1
J: TRBJ1-1
D: TRBD1
CDR3: CASSLAGDSLYPLGKVEAFF
DNA: TGCGCCAGCAGCTTGGCCGGGGACAGTCTTTACCCCCTAGGTAAAGTTGAAGCTTTCTTT

V: TRBV25-1
J: TRBJ2-5
D: -
CDR3: CASSERGSTGPSRETQYF
DNA: TGTGCCAGCAGTGAACGAGGGTCTACAGGGCCCTCACGGGAGACCCAGTACTTC

V: TRBV29-1
J: TRBJ2-3
D: TRBD2
CDR3: CSGGTSGGQDTQYF
DNA: TGCAGCGGTGGGACTAGCGGGGGCCAAGATACGCAGTATTTT

V: TRBV7-9
J: TRBJ2-5
D: TRBD2
CDR3: CASSPGTSGGQETQYF
DNA: TGTGCCAGCAGCCCCGGGACTAGCGGGGGCCAAGAGACCCAGTACTTC

V: TRBV5-1
J: TRBJ1-6
D: TRBD1
CDR3: CASSLTGQPNSPLHF
DNA: TGCGCCAGCAGCTTAACGGGACAGCCCAATTCACCCCTCCACTTT

V: TRBV7-2
J: TRBJ1-3
D: -
CDR3: CASSLSAGFYSGNTIYF
DNA: TGTGCCAGCAGCTTATCAGCGGGGTTTTACTCTGGAAACACCATATATTTT

V: TRBV6-6
J: TRBJ2-7
D: -
CDR3: CASSYRWGPQGSEQYF
DNA: TGTGCCAGCAGCTACAGGTGGGGACCACAGGGATCCGAGCAGTACTTC

V: TRBV2
J: TRBJ1-1
D: -
CDR3: CASIFGGRGTEAFF
DNA: TGTGCCAGCATCTTCGGGGGACGGGGCACTGAAGCTTTCTTT

V: TRBV9
J: TRBJ2-1
D: TRBD1
CDR3: CASSETGGYYNEQFF
DNA: TGTGCCAGCAGCGAAACAGGGGGCTACTACAATGAGCAGTTCTTC

V: TRBV10-3
J: TRBJ2-1
D: -
CDR3: CAINGGVEEGTHSYNEQFF
DNA: TGTGCCATCAATGGAGGGGTTGAAGAGGGAACACACTCCTACAATGAGCAGTTCTTC

V: TRBV4-1
J: TRBJ2-2
D: -
CDR3: CASSHTPPRSNTGELFF
DNA: TGCGCCAGCAGCCATACCCCCCCGAGGTCTAACACCGGGGAGCTGTTTTTT

V: TRBV11-2
J: TRBJ2-7
D: TRBD2
CDR3: CASSYLTSGTYEQYF
DNA: TGTGCCAGCAGCTACCTGACTAGCGGAACCTACGAGCAGTACTTC

V: TRBV7-3
J: TRBJ2-1
D: -
CDR3: CASSSTRENEQFF
DNA: TGTGCCAGCAGCTCCACCCGGGAGAATGAGCAGTTCTTC

V: TRBV9
J: TRBJ2-7
D: -
CDR3: CASSVGSAYEQYF
DNA: TGTGCCAGCAGCGTTGGTAGCGCCTACGAGCAGTACTTC

V: TRBV23-1
J: TRBJ2-7
D: TRBD1
CDR3: CASSQWGTDLYEQYF
DNA: TGCGCCAGCAGTCAATGGGGGACAGACCTCTACGAGCAGTACTTC

V: TRBV19
J: TRBJ1-4
D: -
CDR3: CASRVQVNEKLFF
DNA: TGTGCCAGTAGGGTACAGGTAAATGAAAAACTGTTTTTT

V: TRBV29-1
J: TRBJ1-1
D: -
CDR3: CMRGGMSPNTEAFF
DNA: TGCATGAGGGGGGGAATGAGCCCGAACACTGAAGCTTTCTTT

V: TRBV18
J: TRBJ2-5
D: -
CDR3: CASSPPGAEFVTQYF
DNA: TGTGCCAGCTCACCACCGGGTGCGGAGTTTGTGACCCAGTACTTC

V: TRBV5-1
J: TRBJ1-1
D: TRBD1
CDR3: CASTPTGMNTEAFF
DNA: TGCGCCAGCACCCCGACAGGGATGAACACTGAAGCTTTCTTT

V: TRBV28
J: TRBJ1-2
D: TRBD1
CDR3: CASRYRTGGHGYTF
DNA: TGTGCCAGCAGATATAGGACAGGGGGCCATGGCTACACCTTC

V: TRBV6-5
J: TRBJ2-7
D: -
CDR3: CARSGQYEQYF
DNA: TGTGCCAGAAGTGGACAGTACGAGCAGTACTTC

V: TRBV7-9
J: TRBJ2-7
D: TRBD2
CDR3: CASSLTSGGLGGYEQYF
DNA: TGTGCCAGCAGCTTAACTAGCGGGGGGCTAGGTGGATACGAGCAGTACTTC

V: TRBV2
J: TRBJ1-5
D: -
CDR3: CASSEYGTQPQHF
DNA: TGTGCCAGCAGTGAGTATGGGACACAGCCCCAGCATTTT

V: TRBV6-6
J: TRBJ2-2
D: TRBD1
CDR3: CASSRTGNTGELFF
DNA: TGTGCCAGCAGCCGGACAGGGAACACCGGGGAGCTGTTTTTT

V: TRBV6-1
J: TRBJ2-4
D: -
CDR3: CASTQGGVAKNIQYF
DNA: TGTGCCAGCACCCAAGGGGGAGTAGCCAAAAACATTCAGTACTTC

V: TRBV5-1
J: TRBJ2-5
D: TRBD1
CDR3: CASSLTGGGQETQYF
DNA: TGCGCCAGCAGCTTGACAGGGGGTGGACAAGAGACCCAGTACTTC

V: TRBV6-5
J: TRBJ1-2
D: -
CDR3: CASRISLRGNYGYTF
DNA: TGTGCCAGCAGGATTAGCCTAAGGGGTAACTACGGCTACACCTTC

V: TRBV4-2
J: TRBJ2-3
D: -
CDR3: CASSPGVGRGWQYF
DNA: TGTGCCAGCAGCCCGGGGGTCGGCCGTGGCTGGCAGTATTTT

V: TRBV9
J: TRBJ2-1
D: TRBD2
CDR3: CASSVGGRGSHNEQFF
DNA: TGTGCCAGCAGCGTAGGTGGGCGGGGGTCGCACAATGAGCAGTTCTTC

V: TRBV6-5
J: TRBJ2-1
D: -
CDR3: CASSYSENNEQFF
DNA: TGTGCCAGCAGTTACTCGGAGAACAATGAGCAGTTCTTC

V: TRBV2
J: TRBJ1-2
D: TRBD1
CDR3: CASSDYRGYKGYTF
DNA: TGTGCCAGCAGTGATTACAGGGGGTACAAAGGCTACACCTTC

V: TRBV7-9
J: TRBJ2-2
D: -
CDR3: CASSWMTGGNTGELFF
DNA: TGTGCCAGCTCATGGATGACGGGTGGGAACACCGGGGAGCTGTTTTTT

V: TRBV5-8
J: TRBJ2-7
D: TRBD2
CDR3: CASSLSGTSGRFTYEQYF
DNA: TGTGCCAGCAGCTTGTCCGGGACTAGCGGGAGGTTTACCTACGAGCAGTACTTC

V: TRBV21-1
J: TRBJ2-3
D: -
CDR3: CASSKCPLPTGTDTQYF
DNA: TGTGCCAGCAGCAAATGCCCCTTACCAACAGGCACAGATACGCAGTATTTT

V: TRBV14
J: TRBJ1-1
D: -
CDR3: CASSQGGRRGEAFF
DNA: TGTGCCAGCAGCCAAGGGGGCAGGCGGGGTGAAGCTTTCTTT

V: TRBV14
J: TRBJ2-7
D: TRBD1
CDR3: CASSQERRTGLYF
DNA: TGTGCCAGCAGCCAAGAAAGGAGGACAGGCTTGTACTTC

V: TRBV7-6
J: TRBJ1-5
D: -
CDR3: CASSLAPGGVSLHNQPQHF
DNA: TGTGCCAGCAGCTTAGCCCCTGGAGGTGTGTCGCTTCACAATCAGCCCCAGCATTTT

V: TRBV19
J: TRBJ1-5
D: -
CDR3: CASAGQRNQPQHF
DNA: TGTGCCAGTGCCGGACAGCGCAATCAGCCCCAGCATTTT

V: TRBV30
J: TRBJ2-7
D: TRBD1
CDR3: CAWSWGQGSAYEQYF
DNA: TGTGCCTGGAGTTGGGGACAGGGTAGCGCCTACGAGCAGTACTTC

V: TRBV19
J: TRBJ1-5
D: -
CDR3: CASSREGGASNQPQHF
DNA: TGTGCCAGTAGTAGAGAAGGTGGAGCGAGCAATCAGCCCCAGCATTTT

V: TRBV6-1
J: TRBJ2-7
D: TRBD2
CDR3: CASKIVAGGQDEQYF
DNA: TGTGCCAGCAAGATAGTCGCGGGAGGGCAGGACGAGCAGTACTTC

V: TRBV11-1
J: TRBJ1-4
D: -
CDR3: CASSPGMGHEKLFF
DNA: TGTGCCAGCAGCCCCGGTATGGGCCACGAAAAACTGTTTTTT

V: TRBV5-1
J: TRBJ2-5
D: TRBD1
CDR3: CASSLQGTLGETQYF
DNA: TGCGCCAGCAGCTTACAGGGGACCCTTGGTGAGACCCAGTACTTC

V: TRBV25-1
J: TRBJ2-2
D: TRBD1
CDR3: CAAARDRGTGELFF
DNA: TGTGCCGCGGCGAGGGACAGGGGCACCGGGGAGCTGTTTTTT

V: TRBV30
J: TRBJ1-1
D: -
CDR3: CAWTPGGSMTEAFF
DNA: TGTGCCTGGACTCCAGGAGGGTCGATGACTGAAGCTTTCTTT

V: TRBV6-5
J: TRBJ2-7
D: TRBD1
CDR3: CASSLLQGPSGEQYF
DNA: TGTGCCAGCAGTCTGCTACAGGGGCCCTCCGGCGAGCAGTACTTC

V: TRBV6-5
J: TRBJ1-1
D: -
CDR3: CASSFQRGTEAFF
DNA: TGTGCCAGCAGTTTCCAGAGAGGGACTGAAGCTTTCTTT

V: TRBV7-6
J: TRBJ2-2
D: TRBD2
CDR3: CASSLGLAGGLTGELFF
DNA: TGTGCCAGCAGCTTGGGACTAGCGGGGGGGCTCACCGGGGAGCTGTTTTTT

V: TRBV18
J: TRBJ2-3
D: TRBD1
CDR3: CASSPRTGGRDTQYF
DNA: TGTGCCAGCTCACCACGGACAGGGGGTCGAGATACGCAGTATTTT